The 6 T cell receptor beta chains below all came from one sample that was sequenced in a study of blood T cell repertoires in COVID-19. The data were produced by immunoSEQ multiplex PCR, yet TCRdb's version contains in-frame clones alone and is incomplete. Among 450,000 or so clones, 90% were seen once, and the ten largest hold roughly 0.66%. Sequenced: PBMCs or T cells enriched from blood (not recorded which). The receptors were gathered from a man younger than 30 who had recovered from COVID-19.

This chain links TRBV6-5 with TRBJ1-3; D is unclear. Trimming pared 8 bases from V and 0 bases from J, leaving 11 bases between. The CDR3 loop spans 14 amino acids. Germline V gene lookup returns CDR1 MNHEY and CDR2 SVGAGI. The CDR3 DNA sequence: TGTGCCAGCGAACCTCAGATCTCTGGAAACACCATATATTTT. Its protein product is CASEPQISGNTIYF.

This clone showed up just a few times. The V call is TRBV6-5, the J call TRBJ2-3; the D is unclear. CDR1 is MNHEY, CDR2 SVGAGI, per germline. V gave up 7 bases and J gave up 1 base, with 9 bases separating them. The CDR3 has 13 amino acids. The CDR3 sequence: CASISAGTDTQYF. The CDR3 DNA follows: TGTGCCAGCATTTCCGCGGGCACAGATACGCAGTATTTT.

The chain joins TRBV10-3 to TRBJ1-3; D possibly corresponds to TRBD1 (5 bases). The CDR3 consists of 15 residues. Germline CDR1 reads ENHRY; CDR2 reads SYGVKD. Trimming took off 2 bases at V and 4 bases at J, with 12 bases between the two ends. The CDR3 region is CAISEEGAWGNTIYF. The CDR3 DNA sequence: TGTGCCATCAGTGAGGAAGGGGCTTGGGGAAACACCATATATTTT.

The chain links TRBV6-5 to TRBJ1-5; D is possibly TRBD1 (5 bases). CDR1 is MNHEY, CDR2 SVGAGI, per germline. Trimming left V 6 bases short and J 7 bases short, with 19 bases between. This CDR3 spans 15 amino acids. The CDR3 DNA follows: TGTGCCAGCAGAAGCTCTGTTGGGGCCAGACAGCCCCAGCATTTT. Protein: CASRSSVGARQPQHF.

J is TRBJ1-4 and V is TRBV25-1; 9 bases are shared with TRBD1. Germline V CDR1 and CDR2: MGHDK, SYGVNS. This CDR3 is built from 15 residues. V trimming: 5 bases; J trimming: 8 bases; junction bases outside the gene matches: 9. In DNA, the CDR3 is TGTGCCAGCAGTCGGTCGACAGGGGGGGACGAAAAACTGTTTTTT. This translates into CASSRSTGGDEKLFF. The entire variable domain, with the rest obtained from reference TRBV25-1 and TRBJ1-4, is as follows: EADIYQTPRYLVIGTGKKITLECSQTMGHDKMYWYQQDPGMELHLIHYSYGVNSTEKGDLSSESTVSRIRTEHFPLTLESARPSHTSQYLCASSRSTGGDEKLFFGSGTQLSVL.

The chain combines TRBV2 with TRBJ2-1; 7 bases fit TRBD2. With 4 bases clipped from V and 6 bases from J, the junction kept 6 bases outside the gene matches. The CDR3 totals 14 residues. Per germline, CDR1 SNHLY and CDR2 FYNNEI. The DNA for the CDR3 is TGTGCCAGCAGTGGCAGGGAGGGTCGCAATGAGCAGTTCTTC. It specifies CASSGREGRNEQFF.